One and the same sample provided the 7 T cell receptor beta chains below, sequenced in a study of CD8+ T cells in alopecia areata (dated by TCRdb to between 2018 and 2020). Library construction relied on the immunoSEQ multiplex PCR assay. RNA was extracted from all samples and reverse transcribed into cDNA, which served as template for TCR sequencing. Sourced from immuneACCESS, this table was stored by TCRdb with only in-frame sequences that have V and J called. A share of the clones is absent; for the studies checked, an unresolved V gene accounts for under half, and the remainder has no known explanation. The sample table contains under 150,000 clones; only one count was recorded for less than 50% of them. The biggest ten clones account for about 10% of the sample. Sequences were obtained from NKG2D-low CD8+ T cells sorted from blood. In light of the paper, this sample's cell subset or site label describes: sorted CD8+ NKG2D-low blood T cells. These receptors originate from a human donor with alopecia areata.

The chain joins TRBV27 to TRBJ1-1; 9 bases fit TRBD1. The CDR3 totals 14 residues. The V and J ends lost 5 bases and 1 base, in that order; junction bases with no gene match: 2. From germline, CDR1 is MNHEY and CDR2 SMNVEV (reference sequence). CDR3 in DNA: TGTGCCAGCAGTGCGGGACAGGGGAACACTGAAGCTTTCTTT. This translates into CASSAGQGNTEAFF.

The chain has TRBV29-1 and TRBJ2-7; 13 bases line up with TRBD2. This CDR3 spans 19 amino acids. Germline V gene sequence: CDR1 SQVTM, CDR2 ANQGSEA. V lost 5 bases and J lost 0; bases outside the gene matches: 16. CDR3 sequence (DNA): TGCAGCGTTTTGGGTTCGACTAGCGGGGGGCGTGAGAGCTCCTACGAGCAGTACTTC. Translating it yields CSVLGSTSGGRESSYEQYF.

This clone has only a few counts. The chain couples TRBV29-1 to TRBJ2-2; 8 bases are a match to TRBD2. The germline CDR1 and CDR2 sequences are SQVTM and ANQGSEA. The CDR3 totals 15 residues. Trimming cost V 1 base and J 3 bases; bases outside gene matches: 4. CDR3 amino acids: CSVEGGGRDTGELFF. Here the CDR3 DNA reads TGCAGCGTTGAAGGCGGGGGGCGAGACACCGGGGAGCTGTTTTTT.

The V and J genes are TRBV11-2 and TRBJ2-1; unclear D gene. The CDR3 spans 17 residues. The ends were cut back, 1 base at V and 1 base at J, with 14 bases in the middle. Per the germline V gene, CDR1 is SGHAT and CDR2 is FQNNGV. In DNA, the CDR3 is TGTGCCAGCAGCTTAGGGTATGGCGGATCATCCTACAATGAGCAGTTCTTC. Translation gives CASSLGYGGSSYNEQFF.

The V call is TRBV7-2, the J call TRBJ2-5, with D perhaps matching TRBD2 (6 bases). Germline V gene sequence: CDR1 SGHTA, CDR2 FQGNSA. The CDR3 spans 12 residues. Between the trimmed V and J ends, which lost 5 bases and 12 bases, there was a span of 16 bases. The CDR3 nucleotides are TGTGCCAGCAGCGCCACCGGGACTGGAGAGTACTTC. Protein product: CASSATGTGEYF.

The gene calls are TRBV27 and TRBJ2-2; tentatively, D is TRBD1 (5 bases). CDR1 and CDR2 from the germline V gene are MNHEY and SMNVEV (reference sequence). The CDR3 runs 14 residues. The V end lost 3 bases, the J end lost 9 bases, and 14 bases lay between the germline ends. The chain's CDR3 is CASSFEGAERELFF. CDR3 DNA: TGTGCCAGCAGTTTTGAAGGGGCAGAAAGGGAGCTGTTTTTT.

The chain is built from TRBV30 and TRBJ1-5; D gene unclear. This CDR3 region has 14 residues. The germline V gene has CDR1 GTSNPN and CDR2 SVGIG (reference sequence). V was pared by 4 bases and J by 3 bases, with 13 bases between. The CDR3 bases are TGTGCCTGGATAACGGAGGACTCCAATCAGCCCCAGCATTTT. Protein product: CAWITEDSNQPQHF.